These 3 T cell receptor beta chains share one sample of origin, sequenced in a study of cytomegalovirus exposure and HLA in healthy donors (dated by TCRdb to the late 2010s). Library prep was done by the immunoSEQ multiplex PCR assay. A mixture of 60 forward primers for TCR Vbeta segments and 13 reverse primers for TCR Jbeta segments was used in the multiplex PCR. The table comes from immuneACCESS by way of TCRdb, which keeps in-frame sequences with V and J called. Part of the clones is missing from these tables; in studies checked, under half for an unresolved V gene and the rest for unknown reasons. The sample table holds over 95,000 clones, of which around two thirds were seen once. 2% to 2.5% of the sample comes from the top ten. The sequencing sample was made of PBMCs. The receptors stem from a human donor in good health.

This clone was seen only a few times. This chain uses TRBV5-8 with TRBJ2-2; 11 bases match TRBD2. Germline assignment: CDR1 SGHTS and CDR2 YDEGEE. The J segment lost 3 bases and the V segment lost 4 bases, leaving 5 bases of the junction unmatched. The CDR3 spans 16 residues. The CDR3 loop is CASSGGLAGYTGELFF. CDR3 DNA: TGTGCCAGCAGCGGCGGACTAGCGGGCTACACCGGGGAGCTGTTTTTT.

The V and J genes are TRBV6-1 and TRBJ1-3; TRBD1 is a possible D gene (5 bases). This CDR3 region has 17 residues. The V and J ends lost 0 bases and 0 bases respectively, with 12 bases between them. From germline, CDR1 is MNHNS and CDR2 SASEGT. In DNA, the CDR3 is TGTGCCAGCAGTGAAGCTGGGGCCCGACTCTCTGGAAACACCATATATTTT. Amino acids: CASSEAGARLSGNTIYF.

This chain links TRBV6-5 with TRBJ2-1, with TRBD2 as a possible D gene (5 bases). Trimming took 5 bases from V and 10 from J, leaving 15 bases between them. The CDR3 consists of 13 residues. CDR1 and CDR2 from the germline V gene are MNHEY and SVGAGI. CDR3 residues: CASSAPVRAEQFF. CDR3 nucleotides: TGTGCCAGCAGTGCCCCGGTGAGGGCAGAGCAGTTCTTC.